This TCR beta chain stems from a study of shared clonotypes between healthy human individuals. Across the study: The study used three CD4 naive, three CD4 memory, two CD8 naive and one CD8 memory plate per donor.

The CD4+ fraction was divided into a CD45RA+ naive subset and a CD45RA-negative memory subset. The DNA input per sorted-subset replicate PCR was about 220 ng, corresponding to roughly 30,000 T cell genomes. Produced via immunoSEQ multiplex PCR; TCRdb's table is partial and in-frame only. Of about 1 million clones in the sample, roughly 70% were seen once. General study points: Limitation of the genetic and exposure-history diversity represented came from the few donors.

Comments on this clone: The antigen is not known.

The sample comprised memory CD4+ T cells sorted from blood. The sample's subset: CD45RA-negative fraction. This TCR came from a young man in good health.

The CDR3 sequence is CSASTGNGDSPLHF. The CDR3 DNA is TGCAGCGCCTCGACAGGGAATGGGGATTCACCCCTCCACTTT. The chain recombines TRBV29-1 with TRBJ1-6, with 7 bases identical to TRBD1. V lost 7 bases and J lost 8; bases outside the gene matches: 11. CDR1 SQVTM and CDR2 ANQGSEA come from the germline V gene. This CDR3 is built from 14 residues.